This T cell receptor (beta chain) came from a study of cytomegalovirus exposure and HLA in healthy donors. Findings of the study overall: A missense DCLRE1C variant was associated with V- and J-gene trimming of TCR beta chains in a later analysis, and an independent cohort replicated the association. Most TCRs appeared rarely, but some public TCRs recurred in many donors.

Germline V lookup: CDR1 MDHEN, CDR2 SYDVKM. V was clipped by 6 bases and J by 1 base, with 6 bases between them. The CDR3 sequence is 12 residues long. PCR employed 60 Vbeta and 13 Jbeta primers. Some clones are missing from TCRdb's copy, which holds only in-frame ones; the method was immunoSEQ multiplex PCR. There are 100,000 to 150,000 clones in the sample; over 70% occur only once, and around 4.1% lies in the top ten. As concerns this clone: Its antigen is as yet unknown.

Sequencing was performed on PBMCs. This receptor was taken from a woman between 35 and 50 years old in good health and CMV-seronegative. The J gene is TRBJ1-1, the V gene TRBV28; D is undetermined. In DNA form, the CDR3 reads TGTGCCAGCAGAATCCAGAACACTGAAGCTTTCTTT. As protein: CASRIQNTEAFF.